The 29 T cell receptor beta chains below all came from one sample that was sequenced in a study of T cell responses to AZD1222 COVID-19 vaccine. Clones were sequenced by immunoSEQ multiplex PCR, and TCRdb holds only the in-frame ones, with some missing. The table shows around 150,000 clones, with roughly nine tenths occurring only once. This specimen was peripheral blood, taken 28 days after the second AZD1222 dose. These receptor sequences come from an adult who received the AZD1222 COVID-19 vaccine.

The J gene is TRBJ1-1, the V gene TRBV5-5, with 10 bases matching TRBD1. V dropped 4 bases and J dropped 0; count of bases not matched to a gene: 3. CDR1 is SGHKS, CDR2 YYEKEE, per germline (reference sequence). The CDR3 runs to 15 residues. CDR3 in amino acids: CASSGTGAVNTEAFF. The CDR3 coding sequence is TGTGCCAGCAGCGGGACAGGGGCGGTGAACACTGAAGCTTTCTTT.

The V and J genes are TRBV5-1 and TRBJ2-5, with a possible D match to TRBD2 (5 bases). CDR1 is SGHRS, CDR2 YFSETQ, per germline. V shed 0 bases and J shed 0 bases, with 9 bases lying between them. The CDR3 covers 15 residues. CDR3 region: CASSLAPGNQETQYF. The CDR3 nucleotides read TGCGCCAGCAGCTTGGCCCCGGGAAACCAAGAGACCCAGTACTTC.

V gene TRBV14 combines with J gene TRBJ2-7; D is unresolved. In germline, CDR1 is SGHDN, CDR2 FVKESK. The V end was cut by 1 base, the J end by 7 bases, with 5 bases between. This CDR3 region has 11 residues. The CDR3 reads CASSQGEEQYF. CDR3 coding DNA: TGTGCCAGCAGCCAAGGAGAGGAGCAGTACTTC.

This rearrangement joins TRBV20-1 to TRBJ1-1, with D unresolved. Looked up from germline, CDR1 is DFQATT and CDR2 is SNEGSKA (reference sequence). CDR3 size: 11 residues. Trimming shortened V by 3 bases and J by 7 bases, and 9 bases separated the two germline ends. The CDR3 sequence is CSARSDREAFF. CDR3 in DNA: TGCAGTGCTAGGAGTGACCGTGAAGCTTTCTTT.

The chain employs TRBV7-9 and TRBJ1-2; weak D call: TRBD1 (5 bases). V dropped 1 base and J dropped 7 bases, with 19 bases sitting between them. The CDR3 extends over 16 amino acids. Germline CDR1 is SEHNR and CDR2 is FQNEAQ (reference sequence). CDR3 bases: TGTGCCAGCAGCTTAGAGGGTTCAGGCGGCGGGACTGGCTACACCTTC. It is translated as CASSLEGSGGGTGYTF. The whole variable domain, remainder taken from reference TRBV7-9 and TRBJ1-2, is DTGVSQNPRHKITKRGQNVTFRCDPISEHNRLYWYRQTLGQGPEFLTYFQNEAQLEKSRLLSDRFSAERPKGSFSTLEIQRTEQGDSAMYLCASSLEGSGGGTGYTFGSGTRLTVV.

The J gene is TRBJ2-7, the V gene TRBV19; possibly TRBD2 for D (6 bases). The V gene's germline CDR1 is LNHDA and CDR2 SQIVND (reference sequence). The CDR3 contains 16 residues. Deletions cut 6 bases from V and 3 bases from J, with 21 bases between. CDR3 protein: CASRRDAGPGGYEQYF. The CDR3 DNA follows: TGTGCCAGTAGACGAGATGCGGGCCCCGGGGGCTACGAGCAGTACTTC. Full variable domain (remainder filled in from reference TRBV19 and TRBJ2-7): DGGITQSPKYLFRKEGQNVTLSCEQNLNHDAMYWYRQDPGQGLRLIYYSQIVNDFQKGDIAEGYSVSREKKESFPLTVTSAQKNPTAFYLCASRRDAGPGGYEQYFGPGTRLTVT.

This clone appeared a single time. CDR3 amino acids: CASSLDTVGPNLYSPLHF. In nucleotides, the CDR3 is TGTGCCAGCAGCTTGGATACCGTGGGACCCAATCTCTATTCACCCCTCCACTTT. This chain uses TRBV5-4 with TRBJ1-6; D might be TRBD1 (5 bases). Trimming left V 0 bases short and J 8 bases short, with 21 bases between. The CDR3 is made up of 18 amino acids. CDR1 and CDR2 (germline): SGHNT, YYREEE (reference sequence).

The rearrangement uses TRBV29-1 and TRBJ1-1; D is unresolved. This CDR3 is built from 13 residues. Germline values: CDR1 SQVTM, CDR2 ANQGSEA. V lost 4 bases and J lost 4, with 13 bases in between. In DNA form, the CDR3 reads TGCAGCGTTGGTTTTGCTGGCGGCACTGAAGCTTTCTTT. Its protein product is CSVGFAGGTEAFF.

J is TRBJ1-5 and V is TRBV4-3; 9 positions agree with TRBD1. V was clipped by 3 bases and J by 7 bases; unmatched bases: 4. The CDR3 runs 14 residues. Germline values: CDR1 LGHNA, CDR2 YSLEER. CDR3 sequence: CASSQSTGGQPQHF. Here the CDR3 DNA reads TGCGCCAGCAGCCAGTCGACAGGGGGGCAGCCCCAGCATTTT.

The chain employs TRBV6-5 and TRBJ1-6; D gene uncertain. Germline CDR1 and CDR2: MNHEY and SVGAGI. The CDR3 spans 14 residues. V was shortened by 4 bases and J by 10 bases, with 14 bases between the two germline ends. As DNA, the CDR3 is TGTGCCAGCAGTTCAGGAGGGTGGATATCACCCCTCCACTTT. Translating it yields CASSSGGWISPLHF.

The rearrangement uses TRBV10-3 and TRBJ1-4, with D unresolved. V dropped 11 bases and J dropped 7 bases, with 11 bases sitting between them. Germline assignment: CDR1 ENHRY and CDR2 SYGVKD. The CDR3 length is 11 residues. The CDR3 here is CAASTSEKLFF. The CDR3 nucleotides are TGTGCCGCGTCGACAAGTGAAAAACTGTTTTTT.

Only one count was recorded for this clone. The CDR3 loop reads CASSLGVGGTEAFF. The DNA for the CDR3 is TGCGCCAGCAGCTTAGGCGTAGGGGGCACTGAAGCTTTCTTT. The chain employs TRBV5-1 and TRBJ1-1, with D possibly being TRBD1 (6 bases). Germline CDR1 SGHRS, CDR2 YFSETQ. Trimming removed 2 bases at V and 4 bases at J, with 12 bases between. The CDR3 is 14 residues long. The full variable domain, in which reference TRBV5-1 and TRBJ1-1 provide the parts outside the CDR3, is KAGVTQTPRYLIKTRGQQVTLSCSPISGHRSVSWYQQTPGQGLQFLFEYFSETQRNKGNFPGRFSGRQFSNSRSEMNVSTLELGDSALYLCASSLGVGGTEAFFGQGTRLTVV.

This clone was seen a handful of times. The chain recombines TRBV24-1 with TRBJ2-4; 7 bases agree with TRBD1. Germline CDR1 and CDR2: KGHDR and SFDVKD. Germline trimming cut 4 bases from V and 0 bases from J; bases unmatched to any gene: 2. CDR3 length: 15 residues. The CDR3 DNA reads TGTGCCACCAGTGACACAGGGGAAGCCAAAAACATTCAGTACTTC. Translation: CATSDTGEAKNIQYF.

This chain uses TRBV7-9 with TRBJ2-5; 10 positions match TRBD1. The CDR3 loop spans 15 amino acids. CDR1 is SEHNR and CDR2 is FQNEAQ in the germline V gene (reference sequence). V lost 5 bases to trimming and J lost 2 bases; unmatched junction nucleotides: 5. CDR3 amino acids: CASSPGTGDQETQYF. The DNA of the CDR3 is TGTGCCAGCAGCCCGGGGACAGGGGATCAAGAGACCCAGTACTTC.

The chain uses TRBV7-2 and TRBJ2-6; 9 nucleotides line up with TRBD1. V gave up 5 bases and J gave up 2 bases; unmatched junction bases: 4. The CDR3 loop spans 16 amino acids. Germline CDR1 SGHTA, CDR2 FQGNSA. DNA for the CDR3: TGTGCCAGCAGCCGTAGACAGGGGGCTGGGGCCAACGTCCTGACTTTC. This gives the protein CASSRRQGAGANVLTF.

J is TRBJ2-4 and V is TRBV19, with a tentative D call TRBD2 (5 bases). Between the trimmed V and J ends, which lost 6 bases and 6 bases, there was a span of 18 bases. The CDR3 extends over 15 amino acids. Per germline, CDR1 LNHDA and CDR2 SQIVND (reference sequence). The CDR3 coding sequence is TGTGCCAGTAGCATCGTACCGGGGTTCGTAAACATTCAGTACTTC. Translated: CASSIVPGFVNIQYF.

The CDR3 sequence is CASSSRGANNSPLHF. The CDR3 DNA reads as TGTGCCAGCAGCTCGAGAGGGGCTAATAATTCACCCCTCCACTTT. This chain uses TRBV5-5 with TRBJ1-6; D possibly corresponds to TRBD1 (5 bases). This CDR3 has 15 residues. Trimming removed 3 bases from V and 5 bases from J, with 12 bases in between. The germline V gene has CDR1 SGHKS and CDR2 YYEKEE (reference sequence). Full variable domain (remainder filled in from reference TRBV5-5 and TRBJ1-6): DAGVTQSPTHLIKTRGQQVTLRCSPISGHKSVSWYQQVLGQGPQFIFQYYEKEERGRGNFPDRFSARQFPNYSSELNVNALLLGDSALYLCASSSRGANNSPLHFGNGTRLTVT.

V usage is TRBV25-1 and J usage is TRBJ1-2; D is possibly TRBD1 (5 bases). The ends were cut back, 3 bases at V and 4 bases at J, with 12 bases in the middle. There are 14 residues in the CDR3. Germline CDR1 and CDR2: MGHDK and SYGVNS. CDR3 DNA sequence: TGTGCCAGCAGTGACCTACAGGACTCCTATGGCTACACCTTC. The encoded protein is CASSDLQDSYGYTF.

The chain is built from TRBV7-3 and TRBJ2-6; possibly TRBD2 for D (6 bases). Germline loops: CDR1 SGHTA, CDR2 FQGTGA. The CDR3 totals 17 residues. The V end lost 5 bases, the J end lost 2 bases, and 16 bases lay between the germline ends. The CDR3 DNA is TGTGCCAGCAGCCCCGCGGGGATGGCCCCTGGGGCCAACGTCCTGACTTTC. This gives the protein CASSPAGMAPGANVLTF.

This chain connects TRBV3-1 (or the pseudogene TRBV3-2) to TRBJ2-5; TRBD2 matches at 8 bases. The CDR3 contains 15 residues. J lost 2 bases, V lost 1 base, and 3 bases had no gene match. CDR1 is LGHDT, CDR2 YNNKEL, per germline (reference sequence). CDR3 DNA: TGTGCCAGCAGCCAAGTAGCGGGGAGACAAGAGACCCAGTACTTC. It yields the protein CASSQVAGRQETQYF.

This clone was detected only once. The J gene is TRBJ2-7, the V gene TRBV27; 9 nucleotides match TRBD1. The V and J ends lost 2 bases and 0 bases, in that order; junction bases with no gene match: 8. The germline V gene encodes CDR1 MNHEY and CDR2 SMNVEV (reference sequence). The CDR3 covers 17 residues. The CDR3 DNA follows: TGTGCCAGCAGTTTACGAACAGGGGGCGACTACTCCTACGAGCAGTACTTC. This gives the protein CASSLRTGGDYSYEQYF.

This CDR3 is CASSFWETGMYQETQYF. The DNA for the CDR3 is TGTGCCAGCAGTTTCTGGGAGACAGGGATGTACCAAGAGACCCAGTACTTC. The chain couples TRBV6-2 or TRBV6-3 to TRBJ2-5; 7 nucleotides match TRBD1. The CDR3 runs to 17 residues. Germline trimming cut 4 bases from V and 0 bases from J; bases unmatched to any gene: 11. The germline V gene encodes CDR1 MNHEY and CDR2 SVGEGT.

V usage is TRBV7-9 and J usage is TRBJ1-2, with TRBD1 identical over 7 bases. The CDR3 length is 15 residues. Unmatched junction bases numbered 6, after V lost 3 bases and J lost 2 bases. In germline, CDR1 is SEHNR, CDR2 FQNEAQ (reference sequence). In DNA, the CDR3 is TGTGCCAGCAGCTTGCACAGGGGATCGAACTATGGCTACACCTTC. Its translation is CASSLHRGSNYGYTF.

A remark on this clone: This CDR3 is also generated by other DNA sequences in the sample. Written as DNA, the CDR3 is TGTGCCAGCAGCCAAGGCGCTAACTATGGCTACACCTTC. Its translation is CASSQGANYGYTF. This chain connects TRBV14 to TRBJ1-2, with D unresolved. The germline CDR1 and CDR2 sequences are SGHDN and FVKESK. Trimming pared 1 base from V and 0 bases from J, leaving 3 bases between. This CDR3 region has 13 residues.

In DNA, the CDR3 is TGTGCCAGCCAGGGGGCGGATGAAAAACTGTTTTTT. Its translation: CASQGADEKLFF. The rearrangement uses TRBV10-3 and TRBJ1-4; 8 bases agree with TRBD1. This CDR3 contains 12 residues. V dropped 10 bases and J dropped 6; count of bases not matched to a gene: 4. Germline CDR1 is ENHRY and CDR2 is SYGVKD.

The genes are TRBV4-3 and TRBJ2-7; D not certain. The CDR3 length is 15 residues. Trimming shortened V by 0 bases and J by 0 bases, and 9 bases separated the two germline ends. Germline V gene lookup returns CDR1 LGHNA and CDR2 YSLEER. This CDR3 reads CASSQEITDSYEQYF. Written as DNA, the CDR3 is TGCGCCAGCAGCCAAGAAATAACAGACTCCTACGAGCAGTACTTC.

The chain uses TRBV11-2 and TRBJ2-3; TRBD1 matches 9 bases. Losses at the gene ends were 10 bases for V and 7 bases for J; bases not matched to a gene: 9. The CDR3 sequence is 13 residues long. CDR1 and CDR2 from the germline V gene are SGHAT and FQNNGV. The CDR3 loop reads CATMDRGKYTQYF. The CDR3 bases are TGTGCCACGATGGACAGGGGTAAATATACGCAGTATTTT.

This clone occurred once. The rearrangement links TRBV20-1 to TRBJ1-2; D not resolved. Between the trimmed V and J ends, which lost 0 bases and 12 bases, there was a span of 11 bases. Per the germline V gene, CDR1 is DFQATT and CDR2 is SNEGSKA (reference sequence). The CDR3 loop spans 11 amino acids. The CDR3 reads CSARDVRRNTF. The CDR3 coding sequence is TGCAGTGCTAGAGATGTACGTAGGAACACCTTC.

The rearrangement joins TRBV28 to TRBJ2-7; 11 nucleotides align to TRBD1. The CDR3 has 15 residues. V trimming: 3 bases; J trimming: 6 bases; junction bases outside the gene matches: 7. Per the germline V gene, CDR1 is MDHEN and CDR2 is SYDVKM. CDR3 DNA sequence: TGTGCCAGCAGTTTGGGAGGGACAGGGGGTCGCGAGCAGTACTTC. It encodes CASSLGGTGGREQYF.